This T cell receptor beta chain is from a study of cytomegalovirus exposure and HLA in healthy donors. Background on the study: Roughly four fifths of 300 to 450 genotyped donors fell in the Caucasian-associated ancestry cluster.

Turning to this clone: The antigen is not known.

Study-wide points: Researchers had no immune exposure information except CMV serostatus available.

The CDR3 has 17 residues. Germline values: CDR1 SGHAT, CDR2 FQNNGV. V lost 1 base, J lost 6 bases, and 14 bases stayed unmatched. Researchers ran the PCR with 60 Vbeta and 13 Jbeta primers. Measured with immunoSEQ multiplex PCR; TCRdb has only the in-frame clones, and not every one. The table records about 150,000 clones, 65% to 90% of them present only once. The TCR comes from a man aged 50 to 59 in good health and CMV-seropositive. The sample was PBMCs. The V call is TRBV11-2, the J call TRBJ1-2, with 7 bases lining up with TRBD1. CDR3 residues: CASSLALGQVLPDGYTF. Written as DNA, the CDR3 is TGTGCCAGCAGCTTAGCTCTCGGACAGGTCTTACCCGATGGCTACACCTTC.